Shown below are 18 T cell receptor beta chains from a single sample sequenced in a study of blood T cell repertoires in COVID-19. Repertoires were generated with immunoSEQ multiplex PCR, while TCRdb's copy carries only in-frame clones and drops some. The sample holds approximately 320,000 clones, 65% to 90% seen once. Sequenced input: peripheral blood. These receptors were obtained from a human donor in a cohort sampled during active COVID-19.

V gene TRBV9 combines with J gene TRBJ2-1; D is uncertain. This CDR3 is built from 15 residues. Germline loops: CDR1 SGDLS, CDR2 YYNGEE. With 3 bases removed from V and 6 bases from J, the gap between germline ends came to 16 bases. The CDR3, as DNA: TGTGCCAGCAGCGCCCAGGATTACACCCTCAATGAGCAGTTCTTC. This sequence encodes CASSAQDYTLNEQFF.

The chain recombines TRBV2 with TRBJ1-5; D not certain. V was clipped by 0 bases and J by 4 bases, with 7 bases between them. Germline V CDR1 and CDR2: SNHLY, FYNNEI. The CDR3 extends over 14 amino acids. The chain's CDR3 is CASSEAAGNQPQHF. The DNA of the CDR3 is TGTGCCAGCAGTGAAGCGGCGGGGAATCAGCCCCAGCATTTT. The full variable domain, its missing parts supplied by reference TRBV2 and TRBJ1-5, is EPEVTQTPSHQVTQMGQEVILRCVPISNHLYFYWYRQILGQKVEFLVSFYNNEISEKSEIFDDQFSVERPDGSNFTLKIRSTKLEDSAMYFCASSEAAGNQPQHFGDGTRLSIL.

This clone was recorded once. The J gene is TRBJ2-3, the V gene TRBV29-1; 7 positions match TRBD2. The CDR3 is 15 residues long. Germline V gene data show CDR1 as SQVTM and CDR2 as ANQGSEA. V was clipped by 0 bases and J by 3 bases; unmatched bases: 6. CDR3 protein: CSVEDPGEGTDTQYF. The CDR3 bases are TGCAGCGTTGAAGATCCGGGGGAGGGTACAGATACGCAGTATTTT.

The rearrangement joins TRBV14 to TRBJ2-2, with no clear D. The CDR3 runs to 13 residues. Germline values: CDR1 SGHDN, CDR2 FVKESK. Trimming shortened V by 4 bases and J by 5 bases, and 8 bases separated the two germline ends. CDR3 bases: TGTGCCAGCAGCCCCCCGGGTACCGGGGAGCTGTTTTTT. This encodes CASSPPGTGELFF.

The chain couples TRBV18 to TRBJ1-6, with D perhaps matching TRBD1 (5 bases). The CDR3 length is 15 residues. Germline V gene data show CDR1 as KGHSH and CDR2 as LQKENI. V lost 6 bases to trimming and J lost 1 base, with 10 bases between them. For the CDR3, the DNA is TGTGCCAGCTCTCCGCAGGGATCCTATAATTCACCCCTCCACTTT. Amino acids: CASSPQGSYNSPLHF.

This clone was observed at least ten times. The chain uses TRBV18 and TRBJ2-1; D perhaps matches TRBD1 (5 bases). Between the trimmed V and J ends, which lost 6 bases and 10 bases, there was a span of 16 bases. In germline, CDR1 is KGHSH, CDR2 LQKENI. CDR3 length: 13 amino acids. The CDR3 is CASSPARVSEQFF. The CDR3 region has the DNA TGTGCCAGCTCCCCAGCCAGGGTCAGCGAGCAGTTCTTC.

The chain joins TRBV6-4 to TRBJ2-3; 8 positions agree with TRBD1. V was pared by 3 bases and J by 5 bases, with 1 base of the junction left unmatched. This CDR3 has 13 residues. Germline assignment: CDR1 MRHNA and CDR2 SNTAGT. The CDR3 DNA follows: TGTGCCAGCAGTGAACAGGGGGTAGATACGCAGTATTTT. Encoded protein: CASSEQGVDTQYF.

J is TRBJ1-3 and V is TRBV11-2; 9 bases fit TRBD1. CDR1 SGHAT and CDR2 FQNNGV come from the germline V gene. This CDR3 has 14 amino acids. The J segment lost 3 bases and the V segment lost 5 bases, leaving 2 bases of the junction unmatched. This chain's CDR3 is CASSRDRVGNTIYF. The DNA of the CDR3 is TGTGCCAGCAGCCGGGACAGGGTTGGAAACACCATATATTTT. The variable domain in full, completed from reference TRBV11-2 and TRBJ1-3, reads EAGVAQSPRYKIIEKRQSVAFWCNPISGHATLYWYQQILGQGPKLLIQFQNNGVVDDSQLPKDRFSAERLKGVDSTLKIQPAKLEDSAVYLCASSRDRVGNTIYFGEGSWLTVV.

This clone appeared a single time. The chain links TRBV24-1 to TRBJ1-5; the match to TRBD1 covers 7 bases. The V and J ends lost 4 bases and 6 bases, in that order; junction bases with no gene match: 5. Germline V gene data show CDR1 as KGHDR and CDR2 as SFDVKD. CDR3 length equals 14 residues. Here the CDR3 DNA reads TGTGCCACCAGTGAATCGACAGGGACTCAGCCCCAGCATTTT. Translated: CATSESTGTQPQHF.

This sequence joins TRBV3-1 (or the pseudogene TRBV3-2) and TRBJ2-7; 10 bases are shared with TRBD1. Germline CDR1 is LGHDT and CDR2 is YNNKEL (reference sequence). After removal of 4 bases from V and 5 bases from J, the junction contained 8 bases not matched to a gene. CDR3 length: 15 residues. CDR3 region: CASSLPGQGVDEQYF. The CDR3 DNA follows: TGTGCCAGCAGCCTCCCCGGACAGGGGGTGGACGAGCAGTACTTC.

This clone was seen a handful of times. This chain uses TRBV4-1 with TRBJ2-7; possible D gene TRBD1, 5 bases. Germline V lookup: CDR1 MGHRA, CDR2 YSYEKL. Deletions cut 0 bases from V and 6 bases from J, with 12 bases between. The CDR3 is 14 residues long. The CDR3: CASSQEPRASEQYF. The CDR3 nucleotides read TGCGCCAGCAGCCAAGAGCCCAGGGCGTCCGAGCAGTACTTC.

Turning to this clone: Relative to the germline gene, one junction end is altered; a read error may explain this. The genes are TRBV12-3 or TRBV12-4 and TRBJ2-7; D not resolved. The CDR3 extends over 12 amino acids. CDR3 amino acids: CASTNQTANFVF. CDR3 bases: TGTGCCAGCACTAATCAAACTGCAAACTTTGTCTTC.

The chain employs TRBV28 and TRBJ2-7; TRBD2 is a possible D gene (6 bases). The V gene's germline CDR1 is MDHEN and CDR2 SYDVKM. The germline V and J ends were trimmed by 3 bases and 3 bases, with 9 bases remaining between them. CDR3 length equals 13 residues. The CDR3 here is CASSLAGGYEQYF. CDR3 in DNA: TGTGCCAGCAGTTTGGCCGGGGGCTACGAGCAGTACTTC.

Only a few counts were recorded for this clone. The V call is TRBV7-8, the J call TRBJ2-3; tentative D call: TRBD1 (6 bases). Deletions cut 5 bases from V and 2 bases from J, with 11 bases between. There are 14 residues in the CDR3. Germline V gene data show CDR1 as SGHVS and CDR2 as FQNEAQ. The CDR3 coding sequence is TGTGCCAGCAGCCCCCGGACAGTCACAGATACGCAGTATTTT. This translates into CASSPRTVTDTQYF.

V is TRBV9 and J is TRBJ1-2, with TRBD1 as a possible D gene (5 bases). Trimming stripped 2 bases from V and 4 bases from J, with 9 bases between. Germline lookup yields CDR1 SGDLS and CDR2 YYNGEE. This CDR3 has 13 residues. CDR3 bases: TGTGCCAGCAGCGTCCAGGGCGGCTATGGCTACACCTTC. As protein: CASSVQGGYGYTF. Looking up the rest from reference TRBV9 and TRBJ1-2 gives the full variable domain: DSGVTQTPKHLITATGQRVTLRCSPRSGDLSVYWYQQSLDQGLQFLIQYYNGEERAKGNILERFSAQQFPDLHSELNLSSLELGDSALYFCASSVQGGYGYTFGSGTRLTVV.

This sequence joins TRBV7-9 and TRBJ2-6; the D is unclear. The germline V gene encodes CDR1 SEHNR and CDR2 FQNEAQ (reference sequence). The CDR3 runs 19 residues. The V gene lost 2 bases and the J gene lost 0 bases, with 17 bases spanning the gap. CDR3 protein: CASSLRFTVKTSGANVLTF. In DNA, the CDR3 is TGTGCCAGCAGCTTAAGATTTACAGTCAAAACCTCTGGGGCCAACGTCCTGACTTTC.

The V gene is TRBV2, the J gene TRBJ2-7; no reliable D call. Per germline, CDR1 SNHLY and CDR2 FYNNEI. With 4 bases removed from V and 1 base from J, the gap between germline ends came to 8 bases. The CDR3 runs 13 residues. The CDR3 region has the DNA TGTGCCAGCAGTGGAGCAGCTTCCTACGAGCAGTACTTC. Amino acids: CASSGAASYEQYF. Variable domain in full (rest from reference TRBV2 and TRBJ2-7): EPEVTQTPSHQVTQMGQEVILRCVPISNHLYFYWYRQILGQKVEFLVSFYNNEISEKSEIFDDQFSVERPDGSNFTLKIRSTKLEDSAMYFCASSGAASYEQYFGPGTRLTVT.

This clone has just one count. The gene calls are TRBV9 and TRBJ1-2, with 7 bases identical to TRBD1. Unmatched junction bases numbered 8, after V lost 1 base and J lost 2 bases. The germline V gene has CDR1 SGDLS and CDR2 YYNGEE. The CDR3 is 16 amino acids. CDR3 loop: CASSVRMTGPNYGYTF. CDR3 sequence (DNA): TGTGCCAGCAGCGTACGGATGACAGGGCCCAACTATGGCTACACCTTC.